This T cell receptor beta chain was sequenced for a study of graft-versus-host responses after intestinal transplantation. In the case of this clone: No antigen is known for it.

Trimming stripped 0 bases from V and 2 bases from J, with 2 bases between. Germline V gene lookup returns CDR1 MNHEY and CDR2 SMNVEV (reference sequence). CDR3 size: 13 residues. Clones were sequenced by immunoSEQ multiplex PCR, and TCRdb holds only the in-frame ones, with some missing. The sample has 55,000 to 80,000 clones, 85% to 95% seen once. The rearrangement uses TRBV27 and TRBJ2-1; D gene uncertain. The source was unstimulated CD8+ T cells sorted from spleen or lymph node cells, collected before transplant. This clonotype originated in a human donor who was the organ donor for an intestinal transplant. Here the CDR3 DNA reads TGTGCCAGCAGTTTATCCACCTACAATGAGCAGTTCTTC. This codes for CASSLSTYNEQFF.